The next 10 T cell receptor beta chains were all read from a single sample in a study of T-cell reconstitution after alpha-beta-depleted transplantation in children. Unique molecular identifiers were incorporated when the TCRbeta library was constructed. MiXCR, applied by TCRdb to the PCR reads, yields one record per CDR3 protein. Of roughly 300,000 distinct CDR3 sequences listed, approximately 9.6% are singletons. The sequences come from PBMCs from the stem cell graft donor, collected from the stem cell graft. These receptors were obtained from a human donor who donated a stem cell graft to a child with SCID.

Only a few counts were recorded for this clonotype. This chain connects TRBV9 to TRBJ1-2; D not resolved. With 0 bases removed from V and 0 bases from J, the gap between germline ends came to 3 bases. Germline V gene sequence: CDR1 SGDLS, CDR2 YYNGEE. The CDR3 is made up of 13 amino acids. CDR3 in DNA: TGTGCCAGCAGCGTAGGGACTAACTATGGCTACACCTTC. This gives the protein CASSVGTNYGYTF.

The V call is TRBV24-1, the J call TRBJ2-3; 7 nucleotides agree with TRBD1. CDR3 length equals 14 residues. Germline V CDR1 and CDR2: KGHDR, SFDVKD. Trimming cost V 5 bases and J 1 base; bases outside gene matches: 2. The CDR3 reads CATSGGQGTDTQYF. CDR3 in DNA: TGTGCCACCAGTGGCGGACAGGGCACAGATACGCAGTATTTT.

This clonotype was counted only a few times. The CDR3 DNA is TGTGCCAGCAGCCCCGGGTGGACTGAAGCTTTCTTT. Amino acids: CASSPGWTEAFF. This sequence joins TRBV3-1 and TRBJ1-1, with no clear D. Trimming removed 4 bases at V and 5 bases at J, with 8 bases between. CDR1 is LGHDT, CDR2 YNNKEL, per germline (reference sequence). This CDR3 is built from 12 residues. Variable domain in full (rest from reference TRBV3-1 and TRBJ1-1): DTAVSQTPKYLVTQMGNDKSIKCEQNLGHDTMYWYKQDSKKFLKIMFSYNNKELIINETVPNRFSPKSPDKAHLNLHINSLELGDSAVYFCASSPGWTEAFFGQGTRLTVV.

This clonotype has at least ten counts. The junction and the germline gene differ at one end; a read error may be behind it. The CDR3 protein is CASSLLSDEQYF. DNA of the CDR3: TGTGCCAGCAGCTTACTCTCCGACGAGCAGTACTTC. The chain carries TRBV7-9 and TRBJ2-7, with no clear D. This CDR3 comprises 12 residues. The V gene's germline CDR1 is SEHNR and CDR2 FQNEAQ (reference sequence). The full variable domain, in which reference TRBV7-9 and TRBJ2-7 provide the parts outside the CDR3, is DTGVSQNPRHKITKRGQNVTFRCDPISEHNRLYWYRQTLGQGPEFLTYFQNEAQLEKSRLLSDRFSAERPKGSFSTLEIQRTEQGDSAMYLCASSLLSDEQYFGPGTRLTVT.

The CDR3 here is CSARGTGGSYEQYF. The CDR3 bases are TGCAGTGCTAGAGGGACAGGGGGCTCCTACGAGCAGTACTTC. The chain is built from TRBV20-1 and TRBJ2-7, with 10 positions matching TRBD1. Losses at the gene ends were 1 base for V and 0 bases for J; bases not matched to a gene: 0. CDR1 and CDR2 from the germline V gene are DFQATT and SNEGSKA (reference sequence). This CDR3 comprises 14 residues.

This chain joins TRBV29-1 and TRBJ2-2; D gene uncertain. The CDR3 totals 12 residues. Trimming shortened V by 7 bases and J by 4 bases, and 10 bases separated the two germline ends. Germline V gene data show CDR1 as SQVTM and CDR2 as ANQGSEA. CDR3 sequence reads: CSGGVSTGELFF. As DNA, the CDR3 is TGCAGCGGAGGAGTCTCCACCGGGGAGCTGTTTTTT.

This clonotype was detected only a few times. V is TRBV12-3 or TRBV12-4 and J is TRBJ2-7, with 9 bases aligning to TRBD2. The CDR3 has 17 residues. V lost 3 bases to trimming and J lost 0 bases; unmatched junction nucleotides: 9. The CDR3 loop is CASSFGTSRETSYEQYF. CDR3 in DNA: TGTGCCAGCAGTTTCGGGACTAGCCGCGAGACCTCCTACGAGCAGTACTTC.

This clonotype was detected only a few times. CDR3: CASSEARGTGELTQPQHF. CDR3 nucleotide sequence: TGTGCCAGCAGTGAAGCCAGGGGGACAGGGGAACTAACGCAGCCCCAGCATTTT. The chain is built from TRBV2 and TRBJ1-5; the match to TRBD1 covers 10 bases. CDR1 and CDR2 (germline): SNHLY, FYNNEI. This CDR3 comprises 18 residues. Germline trimming cut 0 bases from V and 7 bases from J; bases unmatched to any gene: 12.

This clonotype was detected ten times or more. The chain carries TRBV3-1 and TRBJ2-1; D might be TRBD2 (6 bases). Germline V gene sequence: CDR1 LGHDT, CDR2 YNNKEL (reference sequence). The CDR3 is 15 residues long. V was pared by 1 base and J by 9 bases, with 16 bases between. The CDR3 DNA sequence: TGTGCCAGCAGCCAAGGGGCGGGGCCGCAGGGTGAGCAGTTCTTC. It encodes CASSQGAGPQGEQFF.

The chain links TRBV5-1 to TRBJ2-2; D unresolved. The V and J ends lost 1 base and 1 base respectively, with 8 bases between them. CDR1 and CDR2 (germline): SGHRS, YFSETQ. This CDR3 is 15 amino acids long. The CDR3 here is CASSLKTGNTGELFF. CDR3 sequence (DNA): TGCGCCAGCAGCTTGAAGACCGGGAACACCGGGGAGCTGTTTTTT.